Listed below are T cell receptor beta chains from one sample, sequenced in a study of shared clonotypes between healthy human individuals. Libraries were prepared by immunoSEQ multiplex PCR; TCRdb keeps only in-frame clonotypes and omits some of them. The sample carries around 500,000 clones, 76% recorded once. Sequenced material: PBMCs. The source is a woman in her thirties or forties in good health. Some clones in this sample may be carry-over from other donors' samples. CDR3s include the opening cysteine and the closing phenylalanine or tryptophan. The D gene is left open where the match is weak. The size of a clone is reported for some rows only, either as once, few or many, or as a class for expanded clones.

V: TRBV5-4; D: TRBD2; J: TRBJ2-1; size: NA; DNA: TGTGCCAGCAGCTTGAGCTTTGCTAGCGGACTTCACAATGAGCAGTTCTTC; CDR3: CASSLSFASGLHNEQFF
V: TRBV18; D: NA; J: TRBJ2-2; size: NA; DNA: TGTGCCAGCTCGCCCGCGGCCTCTGCAGGCACCGGGGAGCTGTTTTTT; CDR3: CASSPAASAGTGELFF
V: TRBV10-1; D: NA; J: TRBJ2-1; size: NA; DNA: TGCGCCAGCCCCCTCTACAATGAGCAGTTCTTC; CDR3: CASPLYNEQFF
V: TRBV6-5; D: NA; J: TRBJ1-2; size: NA; DNA: TGTGCCAGCAGCTCACCCCCTTGGGGCTACACCTTC; CDR3: CASSSPPWGYTF
V: TRBV10-3; D: NA; J: TRBJ2-1; size: NA; DNA: TGTGCCATAAGAGCGGACTACGGTGGCGATGAGCAGTTCTTC; CDR3: CAIRADYGGDEQFF
V: TRBV7-9; D: NA; J: TRBJ2-3; size: NA; DNA: TGCGCCAGCAGCCAAGATAGGCTGGGTGCAGATACGCAGTATTTT; CDR3: CASSQDRLGADTQYF
V: TRBV11-2; D: NA; J: TRBJ1-2; size: NA; DNA: TGTGCCAGCAGCTTAGTTACAGGGCCTACGCAGGGCTACACCTTC; CDR3: CASSLVTGPTQGYTF
V: TRBV5-1; D: TRBD2; J: TRBJ2-1; size: NA; DNA: TGCGCCAGCAGCTTGGGGACTAGCGGGAGCAATGAGCAGTTCTTC; CDR3: CASSLGTSGSNEQFF
V: TRBV7-2; D: NA; J: TRBJ1-4; size: NA; DNA: TGTGCCAGCAGCTTAAATGGGGCAAGAGAAAAACTGTTTTTT; CDR3: CASSLNGAREKLFF
V: TRBV7-2; D: TRBD2; J: TRBJ2-5; size: NA; DNA: TGTGCCAGCTGGAGGACTAGCGGGAGCAGAGAGACCCAGTACTTC; CDR3: CASWRTSGSRETQYF
V: TRBV29-1; D: NA; J: TRBJ1-1; size: NA; DNA: TGCAGCGTTGGATCGGGGAACACTGAAGCTTTCTTT; CDR3: CSVGSGNTEAFF
V: TRBV18; D: TRBD1; J: TRBJ2-7; size: NA; DNA: TGTGCCAGCTCGCGGACCGGGACAGGATCCTACGAGCAGTACTTC; CDR3: CASSRTGTGSYEQYF
V: TRBV18; D: NA; J: TRBJ1-2; size: NA; DNA: TGTGCCAGCTCACCAGGGGATGGCTACACCTTC; CDR3: CASSPGDGYTF
V: TRBV9; D: NA; J: TRBJ1-1; size: NA; DNA: TGTGCCAGCAGCCCCGGGCAGGGTAGGAGAAACACTGAAGCTTTCTTT; CDR3: CASSPGQGRRNTEAFF
V: TRBV4-1; D: NA; J: TRBJ2-1; size: NA; DNA: TGCGCCAGCAGCTCCCTCGTCCTTGCTAGGTCATCTGATGAGCAGTTCTTC; CDR3: CASSSLVLARSSDEQFF
V: TRBV5-4; D: NA; J: TRBJ1-4; size: NA; DNA: TGTGCCAGCAGCCGTGGGGGGGGCACTAATGAAAAACTGTTTTTT; CDR3: CASSRGGGTNEKLFF
V: TRBV7-3; D: NA; J: TRBJ1-1; size: NA; DNA: TGTGCCAGCAGCTTAATGGCCCAGGGGCACACTGAAGCTTTCTTT; CDR3: CASSLMAQGHTEAFF
V: TRBV5-1; D: NA; J: TRBJ2-6; size: NA; DNA: TGCGCCAGCAGCCGCGCCGGGACGTCGAATTCTGGGGCCAACGTCCTGACTTTC; CDR3: CASSRAGTSNSGANVLTF
V: TRBV2; D: TRBD2; J: TRBJ2-1; size: many; DNA: TGTGCCAGCAGTGAAGAGCGGGAGCTTGAGCAGTTCTTC; CDR3: CASSEERELEQFF
V: TRBV11-2; D: TRBD2; J: TRBJ2-7; size: NA; DNA: TGTGCCAGCAGCTCCTGGACTAGCGGGAGGGCCGGATCCTACGAGCAGTACTTC; CDR3: CASSSWTSGRAGSYEQYF
V: TRBV10-3; D: NA; J: TRBJ2-7; size: NA; DNA: TGTGCCATCAGTGTCGTGCTGGGCTACGAGCAGTACTTC; CDR3: CAISVVLGYEQYF
V: TRBV10-3; D: NA; J: TRBJ2-4; size: NA; DNA: TGTGCCATCAGTGGTGGGACCGCGTTTTCGGACATTCAGTACTTC; CDR3: CAISGGTAFSDIQYF
V: TRBV28; D: NA; J: TRBJ2-2; size: NA; DNA: TGTGCCAGCAGGGAATCCGGACACACGAACACCGGGGAGCTGTTTTTT; CDR3: CASRESGHTNTGELFF
V: TRBV9; D: NA; J: TRBJ2-3; size: NA; DNA: TGTGCCAGCAGCGGGGTAATGGGGGATGGGACAGATACGCAGTATTTT; CDR3: CASSGVMGDGTDTQYF
V: TRBV19; D: NA; J: TRBJ1-1; size: NA; DNA: TGTGCCAGTAGTATTTCGGTGGGCAGAAACACTGAAGCTTTCTTT; CDR3: CASSISVGRNTEAFF
V: TRBV4-2; D: TRBD2; J: TRBJ2-3; size: NA; DNA: TGTGCCAGCAGCCAAGAAAGCGGGAGGTTAGATACGCAGTATTTT; CDR3: CASSQESGRLDTQYF
V: TRBV7-8; D: NA; J: TRBJ2-3; size: NA; DNA: TGTGCCAGCAGCTTAGTGTCTGGTAGCACAGATACGCAGTATTTT; CDR3: CASSLVSGSTDTQYF